Listed below are T cell receptor beta chains from one sample, sequenced in a study of early T cells in non-severe SARS-CoV-2 infection. TCRdb re-called the 5' RACE reads through MiXCR, storing one row per CDR3 protein. The sample records 65,000 to 85,000 distinct CDR3 sequences, around 13% being singletons. The sequenced material came from whole blood. These receptors all come from an adult who was a healthcare worker with PCR-confirmed SARS-CoV-2 infection or an uninfected control (not recorded which). CDR3s include the opening cysteine and the closing phenylalanine or tryptophan. A D gene is named only where the DNA matches it firmly. Not every row has a clone size; where given, it reads once, few, many or a size class.

d_gene: NA
v_gene: TRBV30
abundance: few
j_gene: TRBJ1-2
CDR3aa: CAWRSTSQTF
CDR3nt: TGTGCCTGGAGATCAACTTCTCAAACCTTC

d_gene: NA
v_gene: TRBV5-1
abundance: many
j_gene: TRBJ2-2
CDR3aa: CASSLGRRGSTGELFF
CDR3nt: TGCGCCAGCAGCTTGGGCCGCAGAGGTTCCACCGGGGAGCTGTTTTTT

d_gene: NA
v_gene: TRBV2
abundance: few
j_gene: TRBJ1-6
CDR3aa: CASSSQFNSPLHF
CDR3nt: TGTGCCAGCAGTTCGCAGTTTAATTCACCCCTCCACTTT

d_gene: NA
v_gene: TRBV20-1
abundance: many
j_gene: TRBJ1-1
CDR3aa: CSARRDQGLSTEAFF
CDR3nt: TGCAGTGCTAGGAGGGACCAGGGTTTGAGCACTGAAGCTTTCTTT

d_gene: NA
v_gene: TRBV20-1
abundance: many
j_gene: TRBJ2-7
CDR3aa: CSATSQEYEQYF
CDR3nt: TGCAGTGCTACATCACAGGAGTACGAGCAGTACTTC

d_gene: TRBD1
v_gene: TRBV5-1
abundance: many
j_gene: TRBJ1-2
CDR3aa: CASSWTGGDYGYTF
CDR3nt: TGCGCCAGCAGCTGGACAGGGGGCGACTATGGCTACACCTTC

d_gene: NA
v_gene: TRBV3-1
abundance: NA
j_gene: TRBJ2-7
CDR3aa: CASSLRDKAYEQYF
CDR3nt: TGTGCCAGCAGCCTCCGGGACAAAGCCTACGAGCAGTACTTC

d_gene: TRBD2
v_gene: TRBV7-6
abundance: NA
j_gene: TRBJ2-5
CDR3aa: CASSQTSQRGQETQYF
CDR3nt: TGTGCCAGCAGTCAGACTAGCCAGAGGGGCCAAGAGACCCAGTACTTC

d_gene: TRBD1
v_gene: TRBV4-3
abundance: few
j_gene: TRBJ2-7
CDR3aa: CASSHGTGPYEQYF
CDR3nt: TGCGCCAGCAGCCACGGGACAGGGCCCTACGAGCAGTACTTC

d_gene: NA
v_gene: TRBV12-3/TRBV12-4
abundance: many
j_gene: TRBJ1-1
CDR3aa: CASSLLAASMGAFF
CDR3nt: TGTGCCAGCAGTTTATTGGCAGCCTCTATGGGGGCTTTCTTT

d_gene: NA
v_gene: TRBV7-2
abundance: few
j_gene: TRBJ2-1
CDR3aa: CASSLVINEQFF
CDR3nt: TGTGCCAGCAGCTTAGTCATCAATGAGCAGTTCTTC

d_gene: NA
v_gene: TRBV20-1
abundance: NA
j_gene: TRBJ1-1
CDR3aa: CSATPGTTTMNTEAFF
CDR3nt: TGCAGTGCTACCCCCGGGACAACTACCATGAACACTGAAGCTTTCTTT

d_gene: NA
v_gene: TRBV5-1
abundance: many
j_gene: TRBJ2-7
CDR3aa: CASSLPQTYEQYF
CDR3nt: TGCGCCAGCAGCTTGCCCCAGACCTACGAGCAGTACTTC

d_gene: NA
v_gene: TRBV11-2
abundance: many
j_gene: TRBJ1-1
CDR3aa: CASSLDRRYLGTEAFF
CDR3nt: TGTGCCAGCAGCTTAGATCGTCGGTATTTAGGGACTGAAGCTTTCTTT

d_gene: NA
v_gene: TRBV7-9
abundance: NA
j_gene: TRBJ2-1
CDR3aa: CASSLAEYNEQFF
CDR3nt: TGTGCCAGCAGCTTAGCCGAGTACAATGAGCAGTTCTTC

d_gene: TRBD2
v_gene: TRBV9
abundance: many
j_gene: TRBJ2-3
CDR3aa: CASSGSGGVVDTQYF
CDR3nt: TGTGCCAGCAGCGGTAGCGGGGGGGTTGTAGATACGCAGTATTTT

d_gene: TRBD1
v_gene: TRBV3-1
abundance: NA
j_gene: TRBJ2-5
CDR3aa: CASGTGGQETQYF
CDR3nt: TGTGCCAGCGGGACAGGGGGCCAAGAGACCCAGTACTTC

d_gene: NA
v_gene: TRBV20-1
abundance: NA
j_gene: TRBJ2-7
CDR3aa: CSAMGTSYEQYF
CDR3nt: TGCAGTGCAATGGGGACTTCCTACGAGCAGTACTTC

d_gene: NA
v_gene: TRBV4-2
abundance: few
j_gene: TRBJ1-2
CDR3aa: CASSQGSGHFYGYTF
CDR3nt: TGTGCCAGCAGCCAAGGATCTGGACATTTCTATGGCTACACCTTC

d_gene: NA
v_gene: TRBV29-1
abundance: many
j_gene: TRBJ2-7
CDR3aa: CSAVGTPDSYEQYF
CDR3nt: TGCAGCGCGGTCGGGACACCGGACTCCTACGAGCAGTACTTC

d_gene: TRBD2
v_gene: TRBV7-2
abundance: NA
j_gene: TRBJ2-3
CDR3aa: CASSPPGLAGGPSDTQYF
CDR3nt: TGTGCCAGCAGCCCGCCGGGACTAGCGGGGGGGCCATCAGATACGCAGTATTTT

d_gene: TRBD1
v_gene: TRBV10-3
abundance: few
j_gene: TRBJ2-7
CDR3aa: CAIGQGADEQYF
CDR3nt: TGTGCCATCGGACAGGGGGCAGACGAGCAGTACTTC

d_gene: NA
v_gene: TRBV7-3
abundance: NA
j_gene: TRBJ1-6
CDR3aa: CASSLAIPLHNSPLHF
CDR3nt: TGTGCCAGCAGCTTAGCGATCCCCCTTCATAATTCACCCCTCCACTTT

d_gene: NA
v_gene: TRBV18
abundance: many
j_gene: TRBJ1-3
CDR3aa: CASSPKGAAPSSGNTIYF
CDR3nt: TGTGCCAGCTCACCGAAAGGAGCAGCTCCGTCCTCTGGAAACACCATATATTTT

d_gene: TRBD1
v_gene: TRBV29-1
abundance: few
j_gene: TRBJ2-5
CDR3aa: CSVGPGTARETQYF
CDR3nt: TGCAGCGTTGGGCCCGGGACAGCCAGGGAGACCCAGTACTTC

d_gene: NA
v_gene: TRBV12-3/TRBV12-4
abundance: NA
j_gene: TRBJ2-2
CDR3aa: CASSPHTGELFF
CDR3nt: TGTGCCAGCAGCCCGCACACCGGGGAGCTGTTTTTT

d_gene: NA
v_gene: TRBV20-1
abundance: NA
j_gene: TRBJ2-3
CDR3aa: CSARRPSTDTQYF
CDR3nt: TGCAGTGCTAGACGTCCATCTACAGATACGCAGTATTTT

d_gene: NA
v_gene: TRBV12-3/TRBV12-4
abundance: few
j_gene: TRBJ1-3
CDR3aa: CASSPQGTGNTIYF
CDR3nt: TGTGCCAGCAGTCCCCAGGGAACGGGAAACACCATATATTTT

d_gene: TRBD2
v_gene: TRBV5-1
abundance: many
j_gene: TRBJ2-5
CDR3aa: CASSLEGGRQETQYF
CDR3nt: TGCGCCAGCAGCTTGGAGGGCGGGAGACAAGAGACCCAGTACTTC

d_gene: NA
v_gene: TRBV29-1
abundance: NA
j_gene: TRBJ2-3
CDR3aa: CSVSIRWTDTQYF
CDR3nt: TGCAGCGTTAGTATCCGCTGGACAGATACGCAGTATTTT

d_gene: TRBD2
v_gene: TRBV14
abundance: NA
j_gene: TRBJ2-5
CDR3aa: CASSRLLAGGPETQYF
CDR3nt: TGTGCCAGCAGCCGACTACTAGCGGGGGGACCTGAGACCCAGTACTTC

d_gene: TRBD2
v_gene: TRBV20-1
abundance: many
j_gene: TRBJ2-5
CDR3aa: CSARDPTSGREETQYF
CDR3nt: TGCAGTGCTAGAGATCCGACTAGCGGGAGAGAAGAGACCCAGTACTTC

d_gene: TRBD1
v_gene: TRBV6-1
abundance: few
j_gene: TRBJ1-6
CDR3aa: CASRAETGRITSPLHF
CDR3nt: TGTGCCAGCAGAGCTGAGACAGGGCGTATCACTTCACCCCTCCACTTT

d_gene: NA
v_gene: TRBV7-2
abundance: NA
j_gene: TRBJ2-1
CDR3aa: CASSPQRFYNEQFF
CDR3nt: TGTGCCAGCAGCCCCCAAAGATTTTACAATGAGCAGTTCTTC

d_gene: NA
v_gene: TRBV14
abundance: NA
j_gene: TRBJ2-1
CDR3aa: CASSQEGSAGAYNEQFF
CDR3nt: TGTGCCAGCAGCCAAGAGGGTTCCGCGGGGGCGTACAATGAGCAGTTCTTC

d_gene: TRBD1
v_gene: TRBV6-6
abundance: NA
j_gene: TRBJ1-5
CDR3aa: CASRGQGSPSPQHF
CDR3nt: TGTGCCAGCAGGGGACAGGGAAGTCCCTCGCCCCAGCATTTT

d_gene: NA
v_gene: TRBV3-1
abundance: many
j_gene: TRBJ2-7
CDR3aa: CASSQGGTSSYEQYF
CDR3nt: TGTGCCAGCAGCCAAGGCGGGACAAGCTCCTACGAGCAGTACTTC

d_gene: NA
v_gene: TRBV29-1
abundance: many
j_gene: TRBJ2-5
CDR3aa: CSVAGEVTGETQYF
CDR3nt: TGCAGCGTAGCTGGGGAAGTCACCGGGGAGACCCAGTACTTC

d_gene: NA
v_gene: TRBV7-2
abundance: many
j_gene: TRBJ2-6
CDR3aa: CASSGGRAGANVLTF
CDR3nt: TGTGCCAGCAGCGGGGGCAGGGCTGGGGCCAACGTCCTGACTTTC

d_gene: NA
v_gene: TRBV6-5
abundance: many
j_gene: TRBJ1-1
CDR3aa: CASKGPKQGAFF
CDR3nt: TGTGCCAGCAAGGGCCCAAAACAGGGAGCTTTCTTT

d_gene: TRBD1
v_gene: TRBV3-1
abundance: many
j_gene: TRBJ2-5
CDR3aa: CASSQDRTGGTQYF
CDR3nt: TGTGCCAGCAGCCAAGACAGGACAGGCGGGACCCAGTACTTC

d_gene: NA
v_gene: TRBV20-1
abundance: few
j_gene: TRBJ1-5
CDR3aa: CSARVADYSNQPQHF
CDR3nt: TGCAGTGCTAGAGTGGCAGACTATAGCAATCAGCCCCAGCATTTT

d_gene: NA
v_gene: TRBV7-3
abundance: NA
j_gene: TRBJ1-1
CDR3aa: CASSLTGMSEAFF
CDR3nt: TGTGCCAGCAGCTTAACGGGGATGTCTGAAGCTTTCTTT

d_gene: TRBD1
v_gene: TRBV6-5
abundance: many
j_gene: TRBJ2-7
CDR3aa: CASSPDRGRSSYEQYF
CDR3nt: TGTGCCAGCAGTCCCGACAGGGGAAGAAGCTCCTACGAGCAGTACTTC

d_gene: NA
v_gene: TRBV4-1
abundance: few
j_gene: TRBJ2-5
CDR3aa: CASSQEPPPGGETQYF
CDR3nt: TGCGCCAGCAGCCAAGAACCTCCCCCCGGGGGAGAGACCCAGTACTTC

d_gene: TRBD2
v_gene: TRBV7-2
abundance: few
j_gene: TRBJ2-3
CDR3aa: CASSSRAGALPDTQYF
CDR3nt: TGTGCCAGCAGCTCCCGAGCGGGAGCCCTCCCAGATACGCAGTATTTT

d_gene: TRBD2
v_gene: TRBV10-3
abundance: few
j_gene: TRBJ2-1
CDR3aa: CAISVSGTSSYNEQFF
CDR3nt: TGTGCCATCAGTGTATCCGGGACTAGCAGTTACAATGAGCAGTTCTTC